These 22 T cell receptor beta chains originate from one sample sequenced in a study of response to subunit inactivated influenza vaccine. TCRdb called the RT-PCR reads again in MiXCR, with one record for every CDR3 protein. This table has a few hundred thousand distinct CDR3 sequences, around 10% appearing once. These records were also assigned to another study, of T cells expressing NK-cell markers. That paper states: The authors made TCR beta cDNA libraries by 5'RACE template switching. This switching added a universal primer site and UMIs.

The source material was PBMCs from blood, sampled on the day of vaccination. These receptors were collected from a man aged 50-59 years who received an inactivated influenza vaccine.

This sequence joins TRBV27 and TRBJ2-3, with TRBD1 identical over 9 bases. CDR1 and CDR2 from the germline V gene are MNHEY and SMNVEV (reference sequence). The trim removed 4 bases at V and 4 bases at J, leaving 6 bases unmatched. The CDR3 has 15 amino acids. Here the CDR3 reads CASSSRQGGADTQYF. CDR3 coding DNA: TGTGCCAGCAGTTCAAGACAGGGGGGCGCAGATACGCAGTATTTT.

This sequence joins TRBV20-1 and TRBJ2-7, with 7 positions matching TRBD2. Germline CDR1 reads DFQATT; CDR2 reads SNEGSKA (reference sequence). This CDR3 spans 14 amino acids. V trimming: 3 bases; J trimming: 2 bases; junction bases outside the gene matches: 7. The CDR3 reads CSASLRETPYEQYF. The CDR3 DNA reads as TGCAGTGCTAGTTTGCGGGAGACGCCCTACGAGCAGTACTTC.

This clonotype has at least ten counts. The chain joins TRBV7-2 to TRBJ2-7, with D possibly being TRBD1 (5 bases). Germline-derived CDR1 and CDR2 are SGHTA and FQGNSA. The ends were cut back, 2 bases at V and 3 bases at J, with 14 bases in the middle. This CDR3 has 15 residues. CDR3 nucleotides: TGTGCCAGCAGCTTACAAGGGGCGCGAGGCTACGAGCAGTACTTC. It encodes CASSLQGARGYEQYF.

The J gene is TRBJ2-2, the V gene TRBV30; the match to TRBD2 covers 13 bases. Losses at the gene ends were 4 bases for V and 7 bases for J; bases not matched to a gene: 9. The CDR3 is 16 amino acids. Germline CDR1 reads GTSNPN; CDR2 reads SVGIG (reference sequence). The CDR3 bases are TGTGCCTGGACACCAGGACTAGCGGGAGCGGTCGGGGAGCTGTTTTTT. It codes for CAWTPGLAGAVGELFF.

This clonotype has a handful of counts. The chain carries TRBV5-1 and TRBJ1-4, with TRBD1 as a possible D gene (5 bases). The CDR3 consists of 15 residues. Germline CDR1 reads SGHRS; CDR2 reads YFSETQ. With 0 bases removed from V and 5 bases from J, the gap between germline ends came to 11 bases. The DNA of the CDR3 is TGCGCCAGCAGCTTGGGTGAGGGACCGAATGAAAAACTGTTTTTT. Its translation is CASSLGEGPNEKLFF.

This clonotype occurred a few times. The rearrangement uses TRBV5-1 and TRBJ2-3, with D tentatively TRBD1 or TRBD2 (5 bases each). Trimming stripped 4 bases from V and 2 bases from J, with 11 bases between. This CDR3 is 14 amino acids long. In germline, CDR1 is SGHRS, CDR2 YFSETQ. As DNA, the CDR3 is TGCGCCAGCAGCAGGGACCTCATCACAGATACGCAGTATTTT. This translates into CASSRDLITDTQYF.

In nucleotides, the CDR3 is TGCGCCAGCAGTGAGTCGAGGGGGGAGCAGTACTTC. Protein: CASSESRGEQYF. The chain links TRBV10-2 to TRBJ2-7, with D possibly TRBD1 on 6 matching bases. The germline V gene encodes CDR1 WSHSY and CDR2 SAAADI. This CDR3 comprises 12 residues. The V end lost 0 bases, the J end lost 7 bases, and 7 bases lay between the germline ends.

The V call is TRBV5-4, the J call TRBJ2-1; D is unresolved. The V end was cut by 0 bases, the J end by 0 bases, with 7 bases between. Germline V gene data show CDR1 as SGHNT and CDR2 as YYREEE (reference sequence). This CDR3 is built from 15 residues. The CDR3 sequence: CASSLDYNSYNEQFF. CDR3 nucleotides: TGTGCCAGCAGCTTGGATTATAACTCCTACAATGAGCAGTTCTTC.

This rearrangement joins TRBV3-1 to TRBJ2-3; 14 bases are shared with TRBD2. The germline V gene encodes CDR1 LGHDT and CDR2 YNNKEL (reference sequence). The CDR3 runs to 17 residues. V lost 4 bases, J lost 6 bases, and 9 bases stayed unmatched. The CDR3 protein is CASSRTQTSGRADTQYF. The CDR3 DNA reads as TGTGCCAGCAGCCGGACTCAGACTAGCGGGAGGGCGGATACGCAGTATTTT.

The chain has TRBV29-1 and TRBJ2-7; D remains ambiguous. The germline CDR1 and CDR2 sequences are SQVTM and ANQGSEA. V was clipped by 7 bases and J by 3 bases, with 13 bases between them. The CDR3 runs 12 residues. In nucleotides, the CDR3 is TGCAGCGCCCGCGAGGATTACTACGAGCAGTACTTC. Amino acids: CSAREDYYEQYF.

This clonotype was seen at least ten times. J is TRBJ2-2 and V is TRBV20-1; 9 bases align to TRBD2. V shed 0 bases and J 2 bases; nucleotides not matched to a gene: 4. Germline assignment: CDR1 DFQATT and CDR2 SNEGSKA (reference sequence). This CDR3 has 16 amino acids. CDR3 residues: CSARDRLAGNTGELFF. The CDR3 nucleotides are TGCAGTGCTAGAGATAGGCTAGCGGGAAACACCGGGGAGCTGTTTTTT.

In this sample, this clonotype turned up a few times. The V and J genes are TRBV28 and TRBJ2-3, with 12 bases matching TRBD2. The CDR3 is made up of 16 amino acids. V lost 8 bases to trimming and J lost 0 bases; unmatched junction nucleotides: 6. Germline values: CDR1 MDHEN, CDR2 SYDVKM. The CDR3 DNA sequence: TGTGCCAGCTCCGGACTAGCGGGGTGGAGCACAGATACGCAGTATTTT. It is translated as CASSGLAGWSTDTQYF.

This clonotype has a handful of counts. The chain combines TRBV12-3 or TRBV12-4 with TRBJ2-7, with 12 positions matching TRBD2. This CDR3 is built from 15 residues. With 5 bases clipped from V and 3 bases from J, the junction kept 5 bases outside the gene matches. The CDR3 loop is CASSPRTSGVYEQYF. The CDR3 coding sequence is TGTGCCAGCAGTCCACGGACTAGCGGGGTCTACGAGCAGTACTTC.

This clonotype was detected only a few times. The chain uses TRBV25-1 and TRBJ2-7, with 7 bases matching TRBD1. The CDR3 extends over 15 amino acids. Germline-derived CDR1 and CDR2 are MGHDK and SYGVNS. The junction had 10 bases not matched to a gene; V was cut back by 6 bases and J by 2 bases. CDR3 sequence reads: CASRGGTDLPYEQYF. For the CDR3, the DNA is TGTGCCAGCAGGGGTGGGACAGACCTCCCCTACGAGCAGTACTTC.

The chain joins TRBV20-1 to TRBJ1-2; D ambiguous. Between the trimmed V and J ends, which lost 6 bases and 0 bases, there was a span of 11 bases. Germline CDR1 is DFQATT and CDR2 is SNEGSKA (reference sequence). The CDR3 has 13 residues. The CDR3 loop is CSAKREANYGYTF. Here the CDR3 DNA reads TGCAGTGCCAAAAGAGAAGCTAACTATGGCTACACCTTC.

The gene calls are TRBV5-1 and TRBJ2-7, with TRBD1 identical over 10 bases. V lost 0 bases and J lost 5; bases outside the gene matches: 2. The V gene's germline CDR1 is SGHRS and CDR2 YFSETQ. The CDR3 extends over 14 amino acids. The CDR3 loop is CASSLGDRGHEQYF. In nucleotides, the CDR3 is TGCGCCAGCAGCTTGGGGGACAGGGGCCACGAGCAGTACTTC.

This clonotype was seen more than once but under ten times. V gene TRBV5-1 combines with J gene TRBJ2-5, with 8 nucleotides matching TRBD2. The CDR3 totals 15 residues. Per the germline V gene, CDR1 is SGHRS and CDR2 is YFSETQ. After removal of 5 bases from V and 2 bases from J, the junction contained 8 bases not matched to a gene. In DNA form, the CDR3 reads TGCGCCAGCAGTCGAAGCGGGGGTGCTCAAGAGACCCAGTACTTC. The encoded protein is CASSRSGGAQETQYF.

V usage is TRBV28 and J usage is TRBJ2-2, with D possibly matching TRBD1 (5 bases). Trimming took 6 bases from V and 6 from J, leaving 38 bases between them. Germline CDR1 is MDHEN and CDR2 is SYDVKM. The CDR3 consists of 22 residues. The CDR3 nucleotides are TGTGCCAGCAGACCCGGTTGGGCCCTCACCTATCGGCCAGGGCTTAGCCCCGGGGAGCTGTTTTTT. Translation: CASRPGWALTYRPGLSPGELFF. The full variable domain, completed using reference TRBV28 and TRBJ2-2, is DVKVTQSSRYLVKRTGEKVFLECVQDMDHENMFWYRQDPGLGLRLIYFSYDVKMKEKGDIPEGYSVSREKKERFSLILESASTNQTSMYLCASRPGWALTYRPGLSPGELFFGEGSRLTVL.

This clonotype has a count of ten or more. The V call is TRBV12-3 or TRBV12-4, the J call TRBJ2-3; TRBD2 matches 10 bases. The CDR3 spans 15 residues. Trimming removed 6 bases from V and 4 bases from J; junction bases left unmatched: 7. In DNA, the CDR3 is TGTGCCAGCAGCCGAAGAGCGGGGGGGCCAGATACGCAGTATTTT. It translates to CASSRRAGGPDTQYF.

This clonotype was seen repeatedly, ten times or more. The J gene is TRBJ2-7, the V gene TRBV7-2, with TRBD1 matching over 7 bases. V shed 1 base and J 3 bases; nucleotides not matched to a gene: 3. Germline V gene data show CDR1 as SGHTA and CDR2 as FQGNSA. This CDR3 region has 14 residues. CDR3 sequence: CASSLERGLYEQYF. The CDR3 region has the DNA TGTGCCAGCAGCTTAGAGAGGGGGCTCTACGAGCAGTACTTC.

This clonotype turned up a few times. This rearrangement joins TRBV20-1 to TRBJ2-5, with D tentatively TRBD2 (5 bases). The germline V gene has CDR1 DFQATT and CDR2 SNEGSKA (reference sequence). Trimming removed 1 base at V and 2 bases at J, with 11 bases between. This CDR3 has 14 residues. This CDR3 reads CSARGSAAQETQYF. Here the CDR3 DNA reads TGCAGTGCTAGAGGCTCAGCGGCACAAGAGACCCAGTACTTC.

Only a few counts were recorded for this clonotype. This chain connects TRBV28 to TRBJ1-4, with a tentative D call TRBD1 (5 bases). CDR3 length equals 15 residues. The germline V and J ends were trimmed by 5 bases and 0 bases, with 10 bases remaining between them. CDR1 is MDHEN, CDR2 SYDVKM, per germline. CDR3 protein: CASSDRPTTNEKLFF. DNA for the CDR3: TGTGCCAGCAGTGACAGACCTACAACTAATGAAAAACTGTTTTTT.